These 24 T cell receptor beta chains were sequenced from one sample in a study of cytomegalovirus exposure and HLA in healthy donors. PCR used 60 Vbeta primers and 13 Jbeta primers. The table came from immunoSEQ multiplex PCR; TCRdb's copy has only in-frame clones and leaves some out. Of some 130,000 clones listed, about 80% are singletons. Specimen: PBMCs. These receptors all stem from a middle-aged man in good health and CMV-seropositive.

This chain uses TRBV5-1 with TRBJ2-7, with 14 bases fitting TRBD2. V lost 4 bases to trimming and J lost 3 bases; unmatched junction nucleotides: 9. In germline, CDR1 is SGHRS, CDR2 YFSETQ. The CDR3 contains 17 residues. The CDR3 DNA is TGCGCCAGCAGCACTGGGACTAGCGGGAGAAGGGTCTACGAGCAGTACTTC. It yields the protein CASSTGTSGRRVYEQYF.

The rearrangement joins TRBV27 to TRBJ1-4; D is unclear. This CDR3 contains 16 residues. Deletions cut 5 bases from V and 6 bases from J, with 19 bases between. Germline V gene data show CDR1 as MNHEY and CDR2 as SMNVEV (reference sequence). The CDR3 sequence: CASSPSGGYEDEKLFF. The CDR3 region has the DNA TGTGCCAGCAGTCCCTCGGGCGGGTATGAGGATGAAAAACTGTTTTTT.

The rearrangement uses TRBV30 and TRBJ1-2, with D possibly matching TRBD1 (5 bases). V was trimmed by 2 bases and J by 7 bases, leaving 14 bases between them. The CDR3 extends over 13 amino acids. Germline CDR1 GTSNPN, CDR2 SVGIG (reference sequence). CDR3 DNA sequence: TGTGCCTGGAGTCGGGGACCCGGGGGTGGCTACACCTTC. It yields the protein CAWSRGPGGGYTF.

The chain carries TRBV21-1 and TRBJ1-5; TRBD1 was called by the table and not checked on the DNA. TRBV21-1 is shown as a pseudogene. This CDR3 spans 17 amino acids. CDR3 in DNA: TGTGCCAGCAGCTTAACCGGGACACCTGGAAGTGATCAACCCCAGCATTTT. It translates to CASSLTGTPGSDQPQHF.

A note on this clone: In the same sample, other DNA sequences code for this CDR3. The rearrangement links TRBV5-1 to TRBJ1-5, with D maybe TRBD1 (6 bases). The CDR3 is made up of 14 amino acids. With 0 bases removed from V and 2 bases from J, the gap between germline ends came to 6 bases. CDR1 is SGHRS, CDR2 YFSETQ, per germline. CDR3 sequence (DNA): TGCGCCAGCAGCTTGGCAGGGGGCAATCAGCCCCAGCATTTT. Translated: CASSLAGGNQPQHF.

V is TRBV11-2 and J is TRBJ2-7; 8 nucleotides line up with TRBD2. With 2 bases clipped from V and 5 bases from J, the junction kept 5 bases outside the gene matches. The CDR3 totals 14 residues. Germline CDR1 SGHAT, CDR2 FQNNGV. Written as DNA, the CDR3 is TGTGCCAGCAGCTTAAGCGGGAGTATCAACGAGCAGTACTTC. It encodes CASSLSGSINEQYF.

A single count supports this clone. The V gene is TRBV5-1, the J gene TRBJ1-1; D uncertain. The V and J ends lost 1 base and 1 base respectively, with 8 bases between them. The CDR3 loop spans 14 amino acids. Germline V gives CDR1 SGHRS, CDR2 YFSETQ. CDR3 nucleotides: TGCGCCAGCAGCTTGCAAACGGGGAACACTGAAGCTTTCTTT. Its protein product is CASSLQTGNTEAFF.

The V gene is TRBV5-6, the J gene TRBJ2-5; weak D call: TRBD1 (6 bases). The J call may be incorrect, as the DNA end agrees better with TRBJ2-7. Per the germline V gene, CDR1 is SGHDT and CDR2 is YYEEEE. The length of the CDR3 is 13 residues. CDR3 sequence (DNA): TGTGCCAGCAGCCCGGGACACCTATACGAGCAGTACTTC. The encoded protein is CASSPGHLYEQYF.

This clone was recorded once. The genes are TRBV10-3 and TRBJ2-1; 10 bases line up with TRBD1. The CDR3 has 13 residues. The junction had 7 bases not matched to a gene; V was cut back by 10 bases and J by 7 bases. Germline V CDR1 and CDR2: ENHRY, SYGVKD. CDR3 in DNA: TGTGCCAGCGACAGGGGGCGTAATAATGAGCAGTTCTTC. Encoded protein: CASDRGRNNEQFF.

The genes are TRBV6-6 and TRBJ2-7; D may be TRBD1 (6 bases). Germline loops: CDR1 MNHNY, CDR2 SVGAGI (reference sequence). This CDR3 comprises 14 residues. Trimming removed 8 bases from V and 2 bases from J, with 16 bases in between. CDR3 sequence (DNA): TGTGCCAGCGGCCAGTCGGGGACAACCTACGAGCAGTACTTC. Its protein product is CASGQSGTTYEQYF.

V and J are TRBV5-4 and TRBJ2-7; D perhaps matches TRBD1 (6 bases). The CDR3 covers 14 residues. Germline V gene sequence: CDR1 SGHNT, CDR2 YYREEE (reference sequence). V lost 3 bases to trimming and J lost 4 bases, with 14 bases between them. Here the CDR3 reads CASSYRDKLYEQYF. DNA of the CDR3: TGTGCCAGCAGCTACCGGGACAAATTATACGAGCAGTACTTC.

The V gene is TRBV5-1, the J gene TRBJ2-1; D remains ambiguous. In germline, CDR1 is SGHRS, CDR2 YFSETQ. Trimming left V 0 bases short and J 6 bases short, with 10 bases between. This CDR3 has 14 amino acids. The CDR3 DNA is TGCGCCAGCAGCTTGGCCCTCGGTCTCAATGAGCAGTTCTTC. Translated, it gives CASSLALGLNEQFF. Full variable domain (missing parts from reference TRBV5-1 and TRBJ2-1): KAGVTQTPRYLIKTRGQQVTLSCSPISGHRSVSWYQQTPGQGLQFLFEYFSETQRNKGNFPGRFSGRQFSNSRSEMNVSTLELGDSALYLCASSLALGLNEQFFGPGTRLTVL.

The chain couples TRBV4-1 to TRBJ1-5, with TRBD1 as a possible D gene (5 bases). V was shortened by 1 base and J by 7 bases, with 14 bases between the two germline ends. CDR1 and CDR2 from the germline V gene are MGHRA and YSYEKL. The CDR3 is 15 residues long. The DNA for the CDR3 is TGCGCCAGCAGCCAAGTGACACAGGCTGGCCAGCCCCAGCATTTT. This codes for CASSQVTQAGQPQHF.

The CDR3 sequence is CASSRSGTGQYEQYF. The CDR3 bases are TGTGCCAGTAGTAGGTCCGGGACAGGACAATACGAGCAGTACTTC. The V gene is TRBV19, the J gene TRBJ2-7; 8 bases are a match to TRBD1. Trimming took 4 bases from V and 4 from J; bases not matched to a gene: 9. The V gene's germline CDR1 is LNHDA and CDR2 SQIVND (reference sequence). The CDR3 is 15 residues long.

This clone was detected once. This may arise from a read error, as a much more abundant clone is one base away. The CDR3 DNA is TGTGCCAGCAGCGTCGGACTAGCGGACTCCTACGAGCAGTACTTC. Encoded protein: CASSVGLADSYEQYF. The chain has TRBV9 and TRBJ2-7; 10 positions match TRBD2. The CDR3 covers 15 residues. With V trimmed by 2 bases and J by 0 bases, 2 bases remained unmatched. Germline CDR1 reads SGDLS; CDR2 reads YYNGEE.

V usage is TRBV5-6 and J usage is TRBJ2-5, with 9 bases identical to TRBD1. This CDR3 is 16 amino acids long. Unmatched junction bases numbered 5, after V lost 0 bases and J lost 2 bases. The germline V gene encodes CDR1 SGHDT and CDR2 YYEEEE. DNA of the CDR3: TGTGCCAGCAGCTTGGGTCCGGGACAGGGTCAAGAGACCCAGTACTTC. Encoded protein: CASSLGPGQGQETQYF.

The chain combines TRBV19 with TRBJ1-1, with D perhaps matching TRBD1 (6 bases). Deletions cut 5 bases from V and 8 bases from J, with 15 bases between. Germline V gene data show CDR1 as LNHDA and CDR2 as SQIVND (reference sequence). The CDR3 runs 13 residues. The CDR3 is CASSQQGSLEAFF. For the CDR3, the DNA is TGTGCCAGTAGTCAACAGGGTTCCCTAGAAGCTTTCTTT.

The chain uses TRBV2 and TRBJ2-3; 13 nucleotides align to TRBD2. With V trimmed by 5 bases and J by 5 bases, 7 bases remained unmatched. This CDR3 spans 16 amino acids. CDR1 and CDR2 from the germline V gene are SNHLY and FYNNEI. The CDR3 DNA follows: TGTGCCAGCAGTCCACCGGGACTAGCGGGATTAGATACGCAGTATTTT. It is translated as CASSPPGLAGLDTQYF.

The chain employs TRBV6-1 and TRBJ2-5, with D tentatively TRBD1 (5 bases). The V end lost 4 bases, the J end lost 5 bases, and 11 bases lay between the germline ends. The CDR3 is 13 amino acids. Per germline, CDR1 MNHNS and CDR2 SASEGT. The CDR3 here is CASSGQGGETQYF. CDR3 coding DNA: TGTGCCAGCAGTGGCCAGGGTGGGGAGACCCAGTACTTC.

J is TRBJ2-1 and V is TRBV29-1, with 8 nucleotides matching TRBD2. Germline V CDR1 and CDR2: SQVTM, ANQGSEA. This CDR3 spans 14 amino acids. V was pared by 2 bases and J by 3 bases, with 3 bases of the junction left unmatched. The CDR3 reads CSVETGRGYNEQFF. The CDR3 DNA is TGCAGCGTTGAAACCGGGAGGGGCTACAATGAGCAGTTCTTC.

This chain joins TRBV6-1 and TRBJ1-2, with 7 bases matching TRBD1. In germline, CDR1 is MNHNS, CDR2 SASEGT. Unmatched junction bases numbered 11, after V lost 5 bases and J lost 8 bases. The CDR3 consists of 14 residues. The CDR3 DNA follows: TGTGCCAGCAGTTCAACCGGGACAGCTCAGGGCTACACCTTC. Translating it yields CASSSTGTAQGYTF.

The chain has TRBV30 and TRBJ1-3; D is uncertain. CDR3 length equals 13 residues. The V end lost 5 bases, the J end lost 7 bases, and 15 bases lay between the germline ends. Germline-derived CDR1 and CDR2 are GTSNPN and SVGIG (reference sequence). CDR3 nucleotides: TGTGCCTGGGGCCTAAATTCGGGGAACACCATATATTTT. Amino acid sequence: CAWGLNSGNTIYF.

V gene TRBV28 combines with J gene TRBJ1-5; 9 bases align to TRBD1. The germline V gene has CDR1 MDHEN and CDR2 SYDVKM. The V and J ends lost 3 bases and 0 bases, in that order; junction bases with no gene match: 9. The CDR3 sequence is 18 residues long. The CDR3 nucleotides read TGTGCCAGCAGTTTCCCCACAGGGGGCCTTTATAGCAATCAGCCCCAGCATTTT. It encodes CASSFPTGGLYSNQPQHF.

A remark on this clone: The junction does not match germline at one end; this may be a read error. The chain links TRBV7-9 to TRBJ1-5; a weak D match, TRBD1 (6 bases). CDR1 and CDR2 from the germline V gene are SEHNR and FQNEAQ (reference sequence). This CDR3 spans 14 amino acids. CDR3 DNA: TGTTCCAGCAGCGAGGGGGTTGGCAATCAGCCCCAGCATTTT. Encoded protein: CSSSEGVGNQPQHF.